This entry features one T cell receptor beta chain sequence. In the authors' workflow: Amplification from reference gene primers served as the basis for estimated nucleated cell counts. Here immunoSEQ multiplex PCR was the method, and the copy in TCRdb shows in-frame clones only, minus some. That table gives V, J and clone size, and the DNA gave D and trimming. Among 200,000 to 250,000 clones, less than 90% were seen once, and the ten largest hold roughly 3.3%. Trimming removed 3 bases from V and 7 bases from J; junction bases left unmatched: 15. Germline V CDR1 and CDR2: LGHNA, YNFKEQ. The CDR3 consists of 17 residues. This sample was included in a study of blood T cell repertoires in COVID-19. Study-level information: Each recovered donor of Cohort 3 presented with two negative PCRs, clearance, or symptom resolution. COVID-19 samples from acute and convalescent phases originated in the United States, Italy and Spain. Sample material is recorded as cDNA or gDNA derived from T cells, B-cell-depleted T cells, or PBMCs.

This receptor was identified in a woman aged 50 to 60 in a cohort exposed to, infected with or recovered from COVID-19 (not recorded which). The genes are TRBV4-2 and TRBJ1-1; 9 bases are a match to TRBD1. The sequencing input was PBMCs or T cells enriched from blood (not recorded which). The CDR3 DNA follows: TGTGCCAGCAGCCACTTCAAAGGGGACAGGGTCTTAGGTGAAGCTTTCTTT. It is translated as CASSHFKGDRVLGEAFF.